This T cell receptor beta chain stems from a study of a mutant IDH1 vaccine in newly diagnosed glioma. About the study: Once 4-6 weeks had passed after radiotherapy alone, vaccination started, or it started with temozolomide cycles.

Here immunoSEQ multiplex PCR was the method, and the copy in TCRdb shows in-frame clones only, minus some. The sample holds 50,000 to 70,000 clones; 65% to 75% are singletons and the top ten take approximately 4.8%. Unmatched junction bases numbered 8, after V lost 5 bases and J lost 5 bases. This CDR3 has 15 residues. Germline V gene lookup returns CDR1 LNHDA and CDR2 SQIVND (reference sequence). Time point reported: week 35, safety follow-up. In every dose of vaccine, 300 ug of mutant IDH1 20-mer peptide was given alongside topical imiquimod. With respect to this clone: Antigen specificity is unknown.

The V and J genes are TRBV19 and TRBJ2-5, with 10 positions matching TRBD2. The sequences come from PBMCs, collected from a glioma patient whose treatment included an IDH1 peptide vaccine. The TCR comes from a man aged 50 to 59 with glioma. This CDR3 is CASSPLAGVRETQYF. In DNA, the CDR3 is TGTGCCAGTAGTCCTCTAGCGGGGGTCCGGGAGACCCAGTACTTC. Complete variable domain (other parts from reference TRBV19 and TRBJ2-5): DGGITQSPKYLFRKEGQNVTLSCEQNLNHDAMYWYRQDPGQGLRLIYYSQIVNDFQKGDIAEGYSVSREKKESFPLTVTSAQKNPTAFYLCASSPLAGVRETQYFGPGTRLLVL.